This entry lists 28 T cell receptor beta chains sequenced from one sample in a study of T cell responses to AZD1222 COVID-19 vaccine. Only in-frame clones appear in the TCRdb table, and some are missing; sequencing was by immunoSEQ multiplex PCR. The sample has 150,000 to 180,000 clones, more than 75% seen once. Sequencing was performed on peripheral blood, taken 28 days after the second AZD1222 dose. These receptors were taken from an adult who received the AZD1222 COVID-19 vaccine.

DNA for the CDR3: TGTGCCACCTACGGGGACATTAACACTGAAGCTTTCTTT. Residues: CATYGDINTEAFF. The J gene is TRBJ1-1, the V gene TRBV28; the D gene is possibly TRBD1 (6 bases). Germline CDR1 is MDHEN and CDR2 is SYDVKM. This CDR3 region has 13 residues. V lost 10 bases, J lost 2 bases, and 14 bases lay in between.

This clone has only a few counts. The chain links TRBV5-5 to TRBJ2-7; 9 positions agree with TRBD1. The CDR3 has 15 residues. V lost 4 bases and J lost 2; bases outside the gene matches: 7. Germline V CDR1 and CDR2: SGHKS, YYEKEE (reference sequence). Here the CDR3 DNA reads TGTGCCAGCAGCCTGGAAGGGACAGGGCCCTACGAGCAGTACTTC. This codes for CASSLEGTGPYEQYF.

V usage is TRBV27 and J usage is TRBJ2-4, with D possibly matching TRBD1 (6 bases). The CDR3 extends over 15 amino acids. Germline lookup yields CDR1 MNHEY and CDR2 SMNVEV (reference sequence). The V end was cut by 5 bases, the J end by 0 bases, with 11 bases between. The CDR3 sequence is CASSVDSLAKNIQYF. In DNA form, the CDR3 reads TGTGCCAGCAGTGTGGACAGTCTAGCCAAAAACATTCAGTACTTC.

The count of this clone is one. This chain links TRBV28 with TRBJ1-4, with D maybe TRBD1 (6 bases). V gave up 3 bases and J gave up 5 bases, with 10 bases separating them. This CDR3 comprises 14 residues. Looked up from germline, CDR1 is MDHEN and CDR2 is SYDVKM. The CDR3 nucleotides read TGTGCCAGCAGTTTGGGGGCGAGGAATGAAAAACTGTTTTTT. Translated, it gives CASSLGARNEKLFF. The entire variable domain, with the rest obtained from reference TRBV28 and TRBJ1-4, is as follows: DVKVTQSSRYLVKRTGEKVFLECVQDMDHENMFWYRQDPGLGLRLIYFSYDVKMKEKGDIPEGYSVSREKKERFSLILESASTNQTSMYLCASSLGARNEKLFFGSGTQLSVL.

The chain is built from TRBV13 and TRBJ1-6; D not resolved. With 5 bases removed from V and 9 bases from J, the gap between germline ends came to 14 bases. The CDR3 has 14 amino acids. CDR1 and CDR2 (germline): PRHDT, FYEKMQ (reference sequence). CDR3 sequence reads: CASSRDGNSSPLHF. For the CDR3, the DNA is TGTGCCAGCAGCCGCGATGGTAATAGTTCACCCCTCCACTTT.

The V and J genes are TRBV28 and TRBJ2-7; weak D call: TRBD2 (6 bases). Germline lookup yields CDR1 MDHEN and CDR2 SYDVKM. V lost 7 bases and J lost 5, with 18 bases in between. This CDR3 region has 14 residues. In nucleotides, the CDR3 is TGTGCCAGCATCTCTCCGGGACTTGGGGACGAGCAGTACTTC. Translated, it gives CASISPGLGDEQYF.

V usage is TRBV27 and J usage is TRBJ2-1; D not certain. The germline V gene has CDR1 MNHEY and CDR2 SMNVEV (reference sequence). The CDR3 sequence is 15 residues long. Trimming cost V 5 bases and J 1 base, with 12 bases left between them. CDR3 sequence reads: CASSPRGGSYNEQFF. For the CDR3, the DNA is TGTGCCAGCAGTCCCCGTGGTGGTTCCTACAATGAGCAGTTCTTC.

The chain is built from TRBV10-2 and TRBJ1-4; D remains ambiguous. This CDR3 region has 15 residues. The germline V gene has CDR1 WSHSY and CDR2 SAAADI. Trimming left V 1 base short and J 1 base short, with 7 bases between. The CDR3 DNA follows: TGCGCCAGCAGTGAGTGGCAGGAAACTAATGAAAAACTGTTTTTT. Encoded protein: CASSEWQETNEKLFF.

The V and J genes are TRBV7-2 and TRBJ1-1; D is undetermined. Germline loops: CDR1 SGHTA, CDR2 FQGNSA. The CDR3 loop spans 13 amino acids. Between the trimmed V and J ends, which lost 1 base and 2 bases, there was a span of 5 bases. In DNA form, the CDR3 reads TGTGCCAGCAGCTTAGGGATTAACACTGAAGCTTTCTTT. Its translation: CASSLGINTEAFF.

This chain uses TRBV6-6 with TRBJ1-2; possibly TRBD1 for D (5 bases). There are 13 residues in the CDR3. CDR1 and CDR2 (germline): MNHNY, SVGAGI (reference sequence). V lost 6 bases, J lost 8 bases, and 16 bases lay in between. CDR3 sequence (DNA): TGTGCCAGCAGCTACAGAGGAAGGGGCGGCTACACCTTC. Its translation: CASSYRGRGGYTF.

This clone showed up just a few times. The chain recombines TRBV30 with TRBJ2-7; D perhaps matches TRBD2 (6 bases). Per the germline V gene, CDR1 is GTSNPN and CDR2 is SVGIG (reference sequence). The CDR3 is 14 amino acids. With 1 base removed from V and 5 bases from J, the gap between germline ends came to 15 bases. The CDR3 is CAWSGSASEDEQYF. In DNA, the CDR3 is TGTGCCTGGAGTGGGAGTGCTAGCGAGGACGAGCAGTACTTC.

The genes are TRBV5-1 and TRBJ2-2; TRBD1 matches at 12 bases. Trimming took 3 bases from V and 6 from J; bases not matched to a gene: 6. CDR3 size: 16 residues. Germline V gene lookup returns CDR1 SGHRS and CDR2 YFSETQ. The CDR3 is CASSWGQGAVAGELFF. In DNA, the CDR3 is TGCGCCAGCAGCTGGGGACAGGGGGCGGTCGCCGGGGAGCTGTTTTTT.

V is TRBV28 and J is TRBJ2-3, with D maybe TRBD2 (6 bases). V dropped 3 bases and J dropped 7 bases, with 17 bases sitting between them. CDR1 and CDR2 (germline): MDHEN, SYDVKM. The CDR3 consists of 15 residues. CDR3 DNA: TGTGCCAGCAGTTTTGCGGGACCTGGGACTTATACGCAGTATTTT. Its protein product is CASSFAGPGTYTQYF.

V and J are TRBV5-6 and TRBJ2-1; TRBD1 is a possible D gene (5 bases). CDR3 length equals 14 residues. Per the germline V gene, CDR1 is SGHDT and CDR2 is YYEEEE. Trimming pared 2 bases from V and 4 bases from J, leaving 10 bases between. The CDR3 coding sequence is TGTGCCAGCAGCTTCATGAACAGGTACAATGAGCAGTTCTTC. Translation: CASSFMNRYNEQFF.

The genes are TRBV2 and TRBJ1-3; D remains ambiguous. Germline V gene sequence: CDR1 SNHLY, CDR2 FYNNEI. V was pared by 4 bases and J by 0 bases, with 13 bases between. The CDR3 covers 16 residues. CDR3 loop: CASSVRGIGSGNTIYF. The DNA for the CDR3 is TGTGCCAGCAGTGTCCGCGGGATCGGCTCTGGAAACACCATATATTTT.

CDR3 residues: CASSLSGTSGRATYEQYF. The CDR3 DNA reads TGTGCCAGCAGCTTATCCGGGACTAGCGGGAGGGCCACCTACGAGCAGTACTTC. The rearrangement links TRBV7-2 to TRBJ2-7; 16 nucleotides align to TRBD2. The trim removed 2 bases at V and 2 bases at J, leaving 6 bases unmatched. This CDR3 comprises 18 residues. Germline values: CDR1 SGHTA, CDR2 FQGNSA.

This chain uses TRBV29-1 with TRBJ2-1; D remains ambiguous. Germline lookup yields CDR1 SQVTM and CDR2 ANQGSEA. This CDR3 contains 11 residues. The ends were cut back, 7 bases at V and 6 bases at J, with 10 bases in the middle. In nucleotides, the CDR3 is TGCAGCGCCCGGTTGGTCAATGAGCAGTTCTTC. Its protein product is CSARLVNEQFF.

V usage is TRBV7-3 and J usage is TRBJ2-1, with D perhaps matching TRBD1 or TRBD2 (5 bases each). This CDR3 spans 14 amino acids. The V and J ends lost 4 bases and 9 bases respectively, with 16 bases between them. The germline CDR1 and CDR2 sequences are SGHTA and FQGTGA. The CDR3 nucleotides read TGTGCCAGCAGCTGGACAACGGAGGTGACTGAGCAGTTCTTC. It translates to CASSWTTEVTEQFF. The full variable domain, completed using reference TRBV7-3 and TRBJ2-1, is GAGVSQTPSNKVTEKGKYVELRCDPISGHTALYWYRQSLGQGPEFLIYFQGTGAADDSGLPNDRFFAVRPEGSVSTLKIQRTERGDSAVYLCASSWTTEVTEQFFGPGTRLTVL.

The chain recombines TRBV27 with TRBJ2-5; 7 bases are a match to TRBD2. This CDR3 has 16 residues. Germline loops: CDR1 MNHEY, CDR2 SMNVEV (reference sequence). V lost 6 bases and J lost 1; bases outside the gene matches: 11. In DNA, the CDR3 is TGTGCCAGCAGACCCGGGCTAGCGGTGACCCAAGAGACCCAGTACTTC. Its protein product is CASRPGLAVTQETQYF.

The chain has TRBV7-2 and TRBJ2-4; D possibly corresponds to TRBD2 (6 bases). CDR1 and CDR2 from the germline V gene are SGHTA and FQGNSA. This CDR3 comprises 16 residues. Trimming took 2 bases from V and 4 from J, leaving 15 bases between them. For the CDR3, the DNA is TGTGCCAGCAGCTTATCCCCAGCTAGCGCAAAAAACATTCAGTACTTC. It encodes CASSLSPASAKNIQYF.

This clone appeared once. V is TRBV6-6 and J is TRBJ2-7; D is unclear. The CDR3 sequence is 16 residues long. The V gene's germline CDR1 is MNHNY and CDR2 SVGAGI (reference sequence). V was clipped by 6 bases and J by 3 bases, with 21 bases between them. The CDR3 loop reads CASRTAGFGTGYEQYF. DNA of the CDR3: TGTGCCAGCAGGACGGCCGGATTTGGTACCGGCTACGAGCAGTACTTC.

V usage is TRBV7-8 and J usage is TRBJ1-1; weak D call: TRBD1 (6 bases). This CDR3 is built from 16 residues. V was clipped by 8 bases and J by 0 bases, with 19 bases between them. The germline CDR1 and CDR2 sequences are SGHVS and FQNEAQ. CDR3: CASADGDMILNTEAFF. The CDR3 bases are TGTGCCAGCGCAGATGGGGACATGATTTTGAACACTGAAGCTTTCTTT.

J is TRBJ2-1 and V is TRBV6-6; D remains unclear. The CDR3 runs to 13 residues. Germline CDR1 is MNHNY and CDR2 is SVGAGI (reference sequence). The V end lost 10 bases, the J end lost 1 base, and 11 bases lay between the germline ends. CDR3 DNA: TGTGCCACCGTACGGCAATCCTACAATGAGCAGTTCTTC. Residues: CATVRQSYNEQFF.

V usage is TRBV27 and J usage is TRBJ2-7; 8 bases match TRBD2. Germline lookup yields CDR1 MNHEY and CDR2 SMNVEV (reference sequence). Trimming took 4 bases from V and 1 from J; bases not matched to a gene: 9. This CDR3 has 16 residues. CDR3 DNA: TGTGCCAGCAGTTCCCGTACTAGCGGAGCTTCCTACGAGCAGTACTTC. Translated, it gives CASSSRTSGASYEQYF.

This chain links TRBV20-1 with TRBJ2-7; TRBD2 aligns across 11 bases. V lost 3 bases, J lost 4 bases, and 11 bases stayed unmatched. From germline, CDR1 is DFQATT and CDR2 SNEGSKA (reference sequence). The CDR3 extends over 16 amino acids. The CDR3 nucleotides are TGCAGTGCTAGTGTCGTCACTAGCGGGAGTCGGTACGAGCAGTACTTC. It is translated as CSASVVTSGSRYEQYF.

In DNA, the CDR3 is TGTGCCAGCAGTTTTGGGGAAGACACTGAAGCTTTCTTT. Encoded protein: CASSFGEDTEAFF. J is TRBJ1-1 and V is TRBV28; D is unclear. Germline V lookup: CDR1 MDHEN, CDR2 SYDVKM. The CDR3 is made up of 13 amino acids. V shed 3 bases and J shed 3 bases, with 8 bases lying between them.

The chain couples TRBV27 to TRBJ1-2; 7 positions agree with TRBD1. There are 13 residues in the CDR3. Germline CDR1 is MNHEY and CDR2 is SMNVEV (reference sequence). V lost 4 bases and J lost 9; bases outside the gene matches: 8. DNA of the CDR3: TGTGCCAGCAGTTCCCAGGGGGGGCAGCGCTACACCTTC. Residues: CASSSQGGQRYTF.

The genes are TRBV6-5 and TRBJ1-5; tentative D call: TRBD1 (5 bases). Trimming cost V 6 bases and J 6 bases, with 9 bases left between them. The CDR3 loop spans 12 amino acids. Germline V gene sequence: CDR1 MNHEY, CDR2 SVGAGI. This chain's CDR3 is CASSQGGQPQHF. For the CDR3, the DNA is TGTGCCAGCAGCCAGGGAGGTCAGCCCCAGCATTTT.